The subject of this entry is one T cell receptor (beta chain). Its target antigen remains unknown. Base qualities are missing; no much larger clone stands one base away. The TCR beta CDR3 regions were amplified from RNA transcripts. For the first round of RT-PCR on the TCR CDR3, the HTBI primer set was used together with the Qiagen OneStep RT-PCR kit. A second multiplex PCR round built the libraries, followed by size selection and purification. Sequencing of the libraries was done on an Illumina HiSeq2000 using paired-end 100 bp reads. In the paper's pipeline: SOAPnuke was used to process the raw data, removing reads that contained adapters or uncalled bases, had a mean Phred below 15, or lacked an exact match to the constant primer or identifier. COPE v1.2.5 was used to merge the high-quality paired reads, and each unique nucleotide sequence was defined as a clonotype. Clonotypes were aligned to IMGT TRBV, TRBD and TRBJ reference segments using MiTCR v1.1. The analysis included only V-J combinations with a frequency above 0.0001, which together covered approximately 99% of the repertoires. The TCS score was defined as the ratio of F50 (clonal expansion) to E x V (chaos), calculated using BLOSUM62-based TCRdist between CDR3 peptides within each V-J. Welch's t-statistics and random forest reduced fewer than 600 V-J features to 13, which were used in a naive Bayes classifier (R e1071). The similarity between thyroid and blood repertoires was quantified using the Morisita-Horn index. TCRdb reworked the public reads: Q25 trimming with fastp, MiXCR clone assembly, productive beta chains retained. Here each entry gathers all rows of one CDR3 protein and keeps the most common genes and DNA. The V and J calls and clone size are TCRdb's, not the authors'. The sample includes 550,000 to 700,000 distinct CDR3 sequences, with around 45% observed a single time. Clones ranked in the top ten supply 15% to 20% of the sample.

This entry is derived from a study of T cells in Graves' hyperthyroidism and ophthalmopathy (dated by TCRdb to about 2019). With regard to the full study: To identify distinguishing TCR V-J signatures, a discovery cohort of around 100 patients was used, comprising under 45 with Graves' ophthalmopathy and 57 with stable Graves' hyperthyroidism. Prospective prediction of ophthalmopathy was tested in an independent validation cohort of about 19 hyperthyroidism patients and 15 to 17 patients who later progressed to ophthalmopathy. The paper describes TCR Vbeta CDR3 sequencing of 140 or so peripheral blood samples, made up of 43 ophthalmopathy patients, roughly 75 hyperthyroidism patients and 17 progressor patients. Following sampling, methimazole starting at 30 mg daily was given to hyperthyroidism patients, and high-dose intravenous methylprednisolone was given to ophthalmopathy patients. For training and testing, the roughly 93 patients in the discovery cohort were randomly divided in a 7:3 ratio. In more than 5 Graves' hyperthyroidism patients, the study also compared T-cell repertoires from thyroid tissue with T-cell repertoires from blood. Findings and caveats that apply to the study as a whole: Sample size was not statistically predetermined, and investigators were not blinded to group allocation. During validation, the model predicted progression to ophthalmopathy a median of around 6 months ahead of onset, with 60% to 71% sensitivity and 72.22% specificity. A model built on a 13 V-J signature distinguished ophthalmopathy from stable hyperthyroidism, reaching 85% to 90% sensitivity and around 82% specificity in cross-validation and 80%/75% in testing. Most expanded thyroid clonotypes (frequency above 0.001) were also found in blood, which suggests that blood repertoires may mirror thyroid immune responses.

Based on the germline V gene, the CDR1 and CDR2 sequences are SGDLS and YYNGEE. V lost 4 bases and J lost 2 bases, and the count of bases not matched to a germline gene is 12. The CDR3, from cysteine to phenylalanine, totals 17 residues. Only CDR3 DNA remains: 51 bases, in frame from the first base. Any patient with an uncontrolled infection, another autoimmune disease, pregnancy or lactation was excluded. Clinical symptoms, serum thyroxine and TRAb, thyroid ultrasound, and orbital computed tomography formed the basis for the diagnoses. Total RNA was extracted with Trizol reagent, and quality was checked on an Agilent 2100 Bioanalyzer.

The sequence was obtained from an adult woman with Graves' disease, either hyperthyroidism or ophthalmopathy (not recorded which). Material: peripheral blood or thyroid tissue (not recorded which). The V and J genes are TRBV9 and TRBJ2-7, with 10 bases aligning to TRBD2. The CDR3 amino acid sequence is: CASSPRLAGVGPYEQYF. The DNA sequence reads TGTGCCAGCAGCCCTCGCCTAGCGGGAGTTGGCCCCTACGAGCAGTACTTC.